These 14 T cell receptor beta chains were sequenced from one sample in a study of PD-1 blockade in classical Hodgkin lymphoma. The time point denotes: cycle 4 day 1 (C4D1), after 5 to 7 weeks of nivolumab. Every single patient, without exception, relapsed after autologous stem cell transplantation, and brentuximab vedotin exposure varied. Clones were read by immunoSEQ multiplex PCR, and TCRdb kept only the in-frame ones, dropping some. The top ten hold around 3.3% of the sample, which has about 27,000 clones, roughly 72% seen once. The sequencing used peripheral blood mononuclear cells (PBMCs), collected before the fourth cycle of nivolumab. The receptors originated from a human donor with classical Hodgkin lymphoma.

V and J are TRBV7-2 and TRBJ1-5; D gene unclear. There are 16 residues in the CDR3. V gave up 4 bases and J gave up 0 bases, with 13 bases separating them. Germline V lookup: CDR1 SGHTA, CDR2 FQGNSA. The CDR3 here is CASSSLAVGSNQPQHF. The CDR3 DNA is TGTGCCAGCAGCTCCCTCGCAGTGGGTAGCAATCAGCCCCAGCATTTT.

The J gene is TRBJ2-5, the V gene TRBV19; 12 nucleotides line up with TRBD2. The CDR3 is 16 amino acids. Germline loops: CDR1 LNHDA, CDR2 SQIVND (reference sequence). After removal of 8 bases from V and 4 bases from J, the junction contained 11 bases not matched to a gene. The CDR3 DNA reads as TGTGCCAGTTCGCTGACTAGCGGGAGTATGAGAGAGACCCAGTACTTC. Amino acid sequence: CASSLTSGSMRETQYF.

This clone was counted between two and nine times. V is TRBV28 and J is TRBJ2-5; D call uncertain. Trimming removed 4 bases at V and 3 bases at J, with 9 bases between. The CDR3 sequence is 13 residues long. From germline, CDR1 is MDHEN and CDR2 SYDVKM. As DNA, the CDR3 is TGTGCCAGCAGTTCCTCATGGGAAGAGACCCAGTACTTC. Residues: CASSSSWEETQYF.

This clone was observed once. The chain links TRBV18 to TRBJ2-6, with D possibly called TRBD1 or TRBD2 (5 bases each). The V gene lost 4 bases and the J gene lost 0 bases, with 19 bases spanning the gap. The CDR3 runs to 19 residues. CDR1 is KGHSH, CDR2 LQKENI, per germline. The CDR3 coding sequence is TGTGCCAGCTCACGACTAACACCCTCAGGGAGCTCTGGGGCCAACGTCCTGACTTTC. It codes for CASSRLTPSGSSGANVLTF. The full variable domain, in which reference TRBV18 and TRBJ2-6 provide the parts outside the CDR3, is NAGVMQNPRHLVRRRGQEARLRCSPMKGHSHVYWYRQLPEEGLKFMVYLQKENIIDESGMPKERFSAEFPKEGPSILRIQQVVRGDSAAYFCASSRLTPSGSSGANVLTFGAGSRLTVL.

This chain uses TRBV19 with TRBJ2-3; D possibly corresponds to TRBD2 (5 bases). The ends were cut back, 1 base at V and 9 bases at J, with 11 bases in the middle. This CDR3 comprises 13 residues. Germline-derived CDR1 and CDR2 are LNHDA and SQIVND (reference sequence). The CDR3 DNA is TGTGCCAGTAGTATAGGACTATCGGGCACGCAGTATTTT. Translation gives CASSIGLSGTQYF. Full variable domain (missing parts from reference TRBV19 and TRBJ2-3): DGGITQSPKYLFRKEGQNVTLSCEQNLNHDAMYWYRQDPGQGLRLIYYSQIVNDFQKGDIAEGYSVSREKKESFPLTVTSAQKNPTAFYLCASSIGLSGTQYFGPGTRLTVL.

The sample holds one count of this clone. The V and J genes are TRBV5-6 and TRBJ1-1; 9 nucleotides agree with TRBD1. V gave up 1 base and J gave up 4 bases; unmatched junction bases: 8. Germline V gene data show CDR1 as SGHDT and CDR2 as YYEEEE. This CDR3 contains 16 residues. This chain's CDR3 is CASSLYTGGGRTEAFF. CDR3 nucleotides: TGTGCCAGCAGCTTGTACACAGGGGGCGGTCGCACTGAAGCTTTCTTT. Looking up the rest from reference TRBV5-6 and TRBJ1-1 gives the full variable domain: DAGVTQSPTHLIKTRGQQVTLRCSPKSGHDTVSWYQQALGQGPQFIFQYYEEEERQRGNFPDRFSGHQFPNYSSELNVNALLLGDSALYLCASSLYTGGGRTEAFFGQGTRLTVV.

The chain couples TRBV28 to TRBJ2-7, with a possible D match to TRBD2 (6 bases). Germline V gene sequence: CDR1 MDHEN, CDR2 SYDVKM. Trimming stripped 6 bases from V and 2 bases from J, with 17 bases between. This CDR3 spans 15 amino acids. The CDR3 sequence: CASSPEAGSPYEQYF. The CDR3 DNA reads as TGTGCCAGCAGCCCAGAGGCGGGGAGTCCCTACGAGCAGTACTTC.

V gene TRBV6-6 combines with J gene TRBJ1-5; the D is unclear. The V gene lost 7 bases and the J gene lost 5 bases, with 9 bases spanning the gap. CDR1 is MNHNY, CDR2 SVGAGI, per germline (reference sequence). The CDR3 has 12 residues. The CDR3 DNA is TGTGCCAGCAACCCGGGTTATCAGCCCCAGCATTTT. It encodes CASNPGYQPQHF.

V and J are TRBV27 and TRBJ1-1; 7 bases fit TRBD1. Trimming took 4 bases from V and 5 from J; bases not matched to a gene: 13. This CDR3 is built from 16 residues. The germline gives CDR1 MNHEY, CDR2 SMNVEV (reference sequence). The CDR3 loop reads CASSYVQGRASTEAFF. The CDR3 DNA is TGTGCCAGCAGTTATGTACAGGGGAGGGCGAGTACTGAAGCTTTCTTT.

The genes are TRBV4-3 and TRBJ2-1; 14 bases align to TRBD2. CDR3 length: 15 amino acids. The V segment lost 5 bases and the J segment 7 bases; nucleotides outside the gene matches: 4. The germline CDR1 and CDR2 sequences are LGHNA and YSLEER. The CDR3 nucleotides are TGCGCCAGCAGCATGGGACTAGCGGGAGTTAATGAGCAGTTCTTC. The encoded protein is CASSMGLAGVNEQFF.

CDR3 amino acids: CASSDRKDYGYTF. The CDR3 DNA sequence: TGTGCCAGCAGTGACAGAAAGGACTATGGCTACACCTTC. V gene TRBV25-1 combines with J gene TRBJ1-2, with no clear D. Germline lookup yields CDR1 MGHDK and CDR2 SYGVNS. CDR3 length equals 13 residues. With 3 bases removed from V and 3 bases from J, the gap between germline ends came to 8 bases.

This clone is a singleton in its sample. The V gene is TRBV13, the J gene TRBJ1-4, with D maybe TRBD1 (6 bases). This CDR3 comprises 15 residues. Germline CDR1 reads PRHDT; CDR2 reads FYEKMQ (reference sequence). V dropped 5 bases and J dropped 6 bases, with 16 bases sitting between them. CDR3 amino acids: CASSLGQIRDEKLFF. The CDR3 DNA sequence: TGTGCCAGCAGCCTCGGACAGATCAGGGATGAAAAACTGTTTTTT. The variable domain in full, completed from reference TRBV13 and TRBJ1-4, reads AAGVIQSPRHLIKEKRETATLKCYPIPRHDTVYWYQQGPGQDPQFLISFYEKMQSDKGSIPDRFSAQQFSDYHSELNMSSLELGDSALYFCASSLGQIRDEKLFFGSGTQLSVL.

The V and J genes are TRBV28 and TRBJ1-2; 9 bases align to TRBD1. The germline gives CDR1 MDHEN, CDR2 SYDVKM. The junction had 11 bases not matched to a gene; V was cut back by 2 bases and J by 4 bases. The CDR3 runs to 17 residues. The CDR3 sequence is CASSLAETGGGLYGYTF. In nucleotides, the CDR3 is TGTGCCAGCAGTTTAGCTGAGACAGGGGGGGGCCTCTATGGCTACACCTTC.

The CDR3 reads CAWSVQRHPYEQYF. The CDR3, as DNA: TGTGCCTGGAGTGTACAGAGACATCCCTACGAGCAGTACTTC. The chain recombines TRBV30 with TRBJ2-7, with D uncertain. The CDR3 totals 14 residues. V lost 0 bases and J lost 2, with 11 bases in between. Looked up from germline, CDR1 is GTSNPN and CDR2 is SVGIG (reference sequence).